The rows below give T cell receptor beta chains drawn from one sample of a study of lymphopenia after photon versus proton radiotherapy. The data were produced by immunoSEQ multiplex PCR, yet TCRdb's version contains in-frame clones alone and is incomplete. The profile shows over 50,000 clones, approximately 86% of them singletons. The source was peripheral blood, collected from a patient treated with photon-based radiotherapy. These receptors originate from a man between 40 and 49 years old with gastric cancer. CDR3s include the opening cysteine and the closing phenylalanine or tryptophan. The D gene is left open where the match is weak. The size entry is marked missing in some rows and otherwise reads once, few, many or a size class.

D gene	V gene	clone size	J gene	CDR3 DNA	CDR3 protein
-	TRBV7-9	-	TRBJ2-7	TGTGCCAGCGGCCCGGAGTACGAGCAGTACTTC	CASGPEYEQYF
-	TRBV7-2	-	TRBJ2-3	TGTGCCAGCAGCTCAGCCTCCCTGCGAGATACGCAGTATTTT	CASSSASLRDTQYF
TRBD1	TRBV9	-	TRBJ2-7	TGTGCCAGCAGCCCCTATCCCGGGACAGCCTACGAGCAGTACTTC	CASSPYPGTAYEQYF
TRBD2	TRBV6-1	-	TRBJ2-5	TGTGCCAGCAGTTTCACTAGCGGCGGCCAAGAGACCCAGTACTTC	CASSFTSGGQETQYF
TRBD1	TRBV6-1	few	TRBJ2-7	TGTGCCAGCAGGGTTGACAGGGGTGGGGGGTACGAGCAGTACTTC	CASRVDRGGGYEQYF
-	TRBV19	-	TRBJ2-5	TGTGCCAGTAGTAATGGGGGTCAGGGTATAGGGGAGACCCAGTACTTC	CASSNGGQGIGETQYF
TRBD1	TRBV30	-	TRBJ1-1	TGTGCCTGGTTCCGGGACAGGGGCCTCCCTGAAGCTTTCTTT	CAWFRDRGLPEAFF
-	TRBV9	-	TRBJ2-4	TGTGCCAGCAGCCCCGGGGACCCCCTAAACATTCAGTACTTC	CASSPGDPLNIQYF
TRBD1	TRBV7-2	-	TRBJ2-3	TGTGCCAGCCGGACAGGGGGGTCAGATACGCAGTATTTT	CASRTGGSDTQYF
-	TRBV7-3	-	TRBJ2-7	TGTGCCAGCAGCCCCTTCGGGTCCCACGAGCAGTACTTC	CASSPFGSHEQYF
-	TRBV5-1	-	TRBJ2-7	TGCGCCAGCAGCTCGAAGGCAGGGAGCTCCTACGAGCAGTACTTC	CASSSKAGSSYEQYF
-	TRBV7-2	-	TRBJ1-4	TGTGCCAGCAGCCGTGGTCCCGCAACTAATGAAAAACTGTTTTTT	CASSRGPATNEKLFF
TRBD1	TRBV7-2	-	TRBJ2-5	TGTGCCAGCAGCCTACGACAGGGGGAGGGAGAGACCCAGTACTTC	CASSLRQGEGETQYF
TRBD2	TRBV19	-	TRBJ2-5	TGTGCCAGTAGTCTGAGCGGGGCCCTCCAAGAGACCCAGTACTTC	CASSLSGALQETQYF
-	TRBV5-1	-	TRBJ1-1	TGCGCCAGCAGCTTTGGCAGGGGAAACACTGAAGCTTTCTTT	CASSFGRGNTEAFF
-	TRBV2	-	TRBJ2-1	TGTGCCAGCAGTGATAGTCGACGACACAATGAGCAGTTCTTC	CASSDSRRHNEQFF
TRBD1	TRBV6-6	-	TRBJ2-7	TGTGCCAGCAGGAAGGGGACAGGGGTCTACGAGCAGTACTTC	CASRKGTGVYEQYF
TRBD1	TRBV2	-	TRBJ2-1	TGTGCCAGCGGGCCGGGACAGGGCCACAATGAGCAGTTCTTC	CASGPGQGHNEQFF
-	TRBV9	-	TRBJ1-3	TGTGCCAGCAGCGTAAATTCGGGGGCGGTGAACACCATATATTTT	CASSVNSGAVNTIYF
TRBD2	TRBV18	-	TRBJ2-1	TGTGCCAGCTCACCACTTTTTAGCGGGGGGGACTATGAGCAGTTCTTC	CASSPLFSGGDYEQFF
TRBD1	TRBV5-5	few	TRBJ1-2	TGTGCCAGCAGCTTGGCTGGACAGGGGGCCTATGGCTACACCTTC	CASSLAGQGAYGYTF